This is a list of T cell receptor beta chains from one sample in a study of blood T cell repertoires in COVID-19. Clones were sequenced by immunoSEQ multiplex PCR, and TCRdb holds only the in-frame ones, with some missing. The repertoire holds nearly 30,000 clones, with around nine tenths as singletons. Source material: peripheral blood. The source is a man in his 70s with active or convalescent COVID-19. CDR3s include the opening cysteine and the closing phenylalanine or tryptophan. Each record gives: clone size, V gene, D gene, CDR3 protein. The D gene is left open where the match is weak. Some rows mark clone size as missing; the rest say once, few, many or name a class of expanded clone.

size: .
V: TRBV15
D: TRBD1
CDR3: CATSYGQGADTQYF

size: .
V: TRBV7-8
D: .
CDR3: CASSLALDYSQETQYF

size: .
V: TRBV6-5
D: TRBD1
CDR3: CASSTRDRSEAFF

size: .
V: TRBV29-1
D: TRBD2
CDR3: CSVGGPAGAYNEQFF

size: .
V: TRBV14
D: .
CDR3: CASSQGGHPTTDTQYF

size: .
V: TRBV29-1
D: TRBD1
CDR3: CSVPGTGRLAGELFF

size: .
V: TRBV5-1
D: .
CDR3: CASSLWGSASTGELFF

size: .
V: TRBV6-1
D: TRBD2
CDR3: CASSASRLAGGGDTQYF

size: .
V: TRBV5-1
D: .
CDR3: CASSFGSNEQFF

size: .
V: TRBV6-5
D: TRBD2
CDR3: CASSLLAGTRPEQFF

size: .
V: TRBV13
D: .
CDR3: CASSLGVATNEKLFF

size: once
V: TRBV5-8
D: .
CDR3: CASSLGGRGYTF

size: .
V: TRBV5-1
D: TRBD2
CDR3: CASSFSGGNEQFF

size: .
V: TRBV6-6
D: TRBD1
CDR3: CASSYEGQTYNEQFF

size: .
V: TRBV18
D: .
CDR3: CASSPRVAGSVFPETQYF

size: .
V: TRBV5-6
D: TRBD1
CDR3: CASSLTGGSEKLFF

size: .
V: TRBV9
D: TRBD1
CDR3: CASSRTGGVHQPQHF

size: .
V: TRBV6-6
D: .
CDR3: CASSSPRDNNEKLFF

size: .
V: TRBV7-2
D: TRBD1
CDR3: CASSPGDRGHDEQYF

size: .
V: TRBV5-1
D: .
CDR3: CASSLGASPYQETQYF

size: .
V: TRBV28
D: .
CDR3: CASSLGGSYGYTF

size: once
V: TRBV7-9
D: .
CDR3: CASSLSEGNQPQHF

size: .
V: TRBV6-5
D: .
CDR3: CASSRDGGRETQYF

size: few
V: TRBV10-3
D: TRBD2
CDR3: CAIRARAQRLGGRAGEQFF

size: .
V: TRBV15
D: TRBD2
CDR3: CATSTGTSDSSYNEQFF

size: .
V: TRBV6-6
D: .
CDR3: CASSYPDRQETQYF

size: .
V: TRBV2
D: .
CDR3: CASNGPGGADTEAFF